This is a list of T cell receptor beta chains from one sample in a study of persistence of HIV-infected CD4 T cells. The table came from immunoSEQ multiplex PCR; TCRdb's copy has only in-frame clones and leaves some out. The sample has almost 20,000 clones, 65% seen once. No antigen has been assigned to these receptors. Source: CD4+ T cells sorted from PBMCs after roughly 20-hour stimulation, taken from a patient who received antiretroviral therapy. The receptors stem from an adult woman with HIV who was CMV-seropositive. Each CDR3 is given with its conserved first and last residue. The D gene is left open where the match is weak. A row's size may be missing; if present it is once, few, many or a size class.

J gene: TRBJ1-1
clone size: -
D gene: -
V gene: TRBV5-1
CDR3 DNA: TGCGCCAGCAGCAGAAGGGGGAACACTGAAGCTTTCTTT
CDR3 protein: CASSRRGNTEAFF

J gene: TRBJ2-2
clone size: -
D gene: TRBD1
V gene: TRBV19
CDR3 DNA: TGTGCCAGTAGACGCCGACAGGGTGGGACCGGGGAGCTGTTTTTT
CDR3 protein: CASRRRQGGTGELFF

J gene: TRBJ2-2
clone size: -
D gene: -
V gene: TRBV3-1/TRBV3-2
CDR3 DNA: TGTGCCAGCAGCCAAGATATAGGGAACGTCAACACCGGGGAGCTGTTTTTT
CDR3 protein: CASSQDIGNVNTGELFF

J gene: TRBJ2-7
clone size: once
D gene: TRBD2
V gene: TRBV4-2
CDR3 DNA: TGTGCCAGCAGCCAAGATGGGAGCGGGGGGACTTACGAGCAGTACTTC
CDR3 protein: CASSQDGSGGTYEQYF

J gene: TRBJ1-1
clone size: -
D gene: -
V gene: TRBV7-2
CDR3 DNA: TGTGCCAGCAGCTTAGGGCTGGGGTTCGCTGAAGCTTTCTTT
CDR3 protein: CASSLGLGFAEAFF

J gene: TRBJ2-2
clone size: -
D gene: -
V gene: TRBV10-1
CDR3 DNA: TGCGCCAGCAGTGAGGGCAGCCCGAACACCGGGGAGCTGTTTTTT
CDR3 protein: CASSEGSPNTGELFF

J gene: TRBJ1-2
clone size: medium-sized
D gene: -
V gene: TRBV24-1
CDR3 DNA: TGTGCCACCAGTGATGATGAGCTTGGATGGTCGGGCTACACCTTC
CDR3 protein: CATSDDELGWSGYTF

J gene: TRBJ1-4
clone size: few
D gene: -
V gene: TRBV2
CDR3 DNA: TGTGCCAGCAGTGGATGGGGTGGGACGCTTAATGAAAAACTGTTTTTT
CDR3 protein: CASSGWGGTLNEKLFF

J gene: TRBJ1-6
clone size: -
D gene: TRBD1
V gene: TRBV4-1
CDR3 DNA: TGCGCCAGCAGCCAAATCCGGGACAGGGTCAATTCACCCCTCCACTTT
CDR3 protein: CASSQIRDRVNSPLHF

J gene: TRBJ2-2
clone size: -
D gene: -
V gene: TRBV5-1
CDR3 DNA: TGCGCCAGCAGCTTGGGTGCGGAGAACACCGGGGAGCTGTTTTTT
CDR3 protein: CASSLGAENTGELFF